Listed below are T cell receptor beta chains from one sample, sequenced in a study of blood T cells in healthy people across ages. MiXCR, run by TCRdb on the 5' RACE reads, gives a single entry per CDR3 protein. The sample shows around 1,900,000 distinct CDR3 sequences, around 42% of them seen only once. Sequenced sample: blood. Receptors originate from a human donor in good health. Both conserved end residues are trimmed from each CDR3. Each record gives: V gene, CDR3 protein.

TRBV7-9 ASSLHPGELF
TRBV20-1 SARGIGGTDTQY
TRBV29-1 SVVKGVNTEAF
TRBV18 ASSPGTSQEQY
TRBV13 ASSSRGLAGGSSTDTQY
TRBV15 ATSRGTSPDTQY
TRBV7-2 ASSLDRAVRDSPLH
TRBV28 ASGEWDRAGYGYT
TRBV10-3 AISESTRSLNSPLH
TRBV5-6 ASSYQITAEYEQY
TRBV29-1 SVGGTGDNEKLF